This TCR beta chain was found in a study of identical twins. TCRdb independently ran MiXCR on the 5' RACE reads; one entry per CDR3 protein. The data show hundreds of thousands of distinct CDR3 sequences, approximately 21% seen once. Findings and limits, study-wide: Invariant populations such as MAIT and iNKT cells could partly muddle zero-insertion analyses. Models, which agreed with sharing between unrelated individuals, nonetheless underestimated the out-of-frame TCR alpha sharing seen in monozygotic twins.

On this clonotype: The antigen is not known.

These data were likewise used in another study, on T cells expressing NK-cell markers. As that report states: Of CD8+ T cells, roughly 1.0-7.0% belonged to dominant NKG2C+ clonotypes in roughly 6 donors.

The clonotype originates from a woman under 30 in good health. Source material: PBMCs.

The CDR3 protein is CASSGYSGGNTDTQYF. The DNA for the CDR3 is TGTGCCAGCAGCGGCTATAGCGGGGGTAACACAGATACGCAGTATTTT. The chain joins TRBV5-6 to TRBJ2-3; 9 bases map to TRBD2. CDR3 length: 16 amino acids. Per the germline V gene, CDR1 is SGHDT and CDR2 is YYEEEE. Unmatched junction bases numbered 8, after V lost 4 bases and J lost 2 bases.